This T cell receptor beta chain was found in a study of blood T cell repertoires in COVID-19. In the original processing: Estimates of nucleated cell counts were drawn from the amplification of reference gene primers. Assay used: immunoSEQ multiplex PCR; TCRdb lists only in-frame clones, some missing. D and trimming were read from the DNA, whereas the V and J calls and clone size are those reported in that table. The sample carries approximately 450,000 clones, roughly 89% recorded once. Per the germline V gene, CDR1 is MNHNS and CDR2 is SASEGT. There are 15 residues in the CDR3. After removal of 2 bases from V and 6 bases from J, the junction contained 8 bases not matched to a gene.

This sequence joins TRBV6-1 and TRBJ2-7; 9 positions match TRBD1. The TCR originated in a woman aged 30 to 39 with acute or convalescent COVID-19. Sequenced input: peripheral blood. Here the CDR3 reads CASSEIRGTGFEQYF. The DNA for the CDR3 is TGTGCCAGCAGTGAAATCCGCGGGACAGGGTTCGAGCAGTACTTC.